Presented here are 9 T cell receptor beta chains from one specimen sequenced in a study of T cells in Graves' hyperthyroidism and ophthalmopathy. Amplification yielded TCR beta CDR3 regions, with RNA transcripts as the source. The primer set for the first-round RT-PCR of the TCR CDR3 was HTBI. TCRdb re-called the multiplex PCR reads through MiXCR, storing one row per CDR3 protein. The sample consists of around 620,000 distinct CDR3 sequences, around 16% of them appearing once. Sequenced material: blood. Every receptor here comes from a woman aged 25-40 years with Graves' hyperthyroidism.

The table lists this clonotype with many counts. The V and J genes are TRBV12-3 or TRBV12-4 and TRBJ2-1, with D possibly matching TRBD1 (5 bases). Trimming took 2 bases from V and 5 from J, leaving 10 bases between them. The CDR3 contains 14 residues. CDR3 DNA sequence: TGTGCCAGCAGTTTATCGCGACAGAACAATGAGCAGTTCTTC. Its protein product is CASSLSRQNNEQFF.

This clonotype was seen at least ten times. The chain recombines TRBV5-1 with TRBJ2-7; 9 bases align to TRBD1. Losses at the gene ends were 0 bases for V and 6 bases for J; bases not matched to a gene: 13. This CDR3 region has 17 residues. The germline CDR1 and CDR2 sequences are SGHRS and YFSETQ. For the CDR3, the DNA is TGCGCCAGCAGCTTGGCGAGCACGGGACAGGGAAGTGGCGAGCAGTACTTC. Translated, it gives CASSLASTGQGSGEQYF.

The chain carries TRBV24-1 and TRBJ2-2; the D gene is possibly TRBD2 (5 bases). The CDR3 extends over 17 amino acids. Trimming left V 0 bases short and J 6 bases short, with 16 bases between. The germline gives CDR1 KGHDR, CDR2 SFDVKD. CDR3: CATSDLADSGVAGELFF. The CDR3 bases are TGTGCCACCAGTGATTTGGCGGACTCCGGGGTGGCCGGGGAGCTGTTTTTT.

This clonotype has ten or more counts. The rearrangement uses TRBV11-2 and TRBJ2-5, with D hard to call. This CDR3 has 15 amino acids. Germline CDR1 and CDR2: SGHAT and FQNNGV. V shed 1 base and J shed 3 bases, with 12 bases lying between them. The CDR3 region is CASSLGVGIEETQYF. The CDR3 DNA reads TGTGCCAGCAGCTTAGGGGTGGGGATAGAAGAGACCCAGTACTTC.

This clonotype was counted a few times. The chain couples TRBV2 to TRBJ2-3, with 7 bases matching TRBD1. Unmatched junction bases numbered 10, after V lost 7 bases and J lost 0 bases. The germline gives CDR1 SNHLY, CDR2 FYNNEI. This CDR3 region has 16 residues. In DNA, the CDR3 is TGTGCCAGCACCCCAAGCTGGGGACAGAGCACAGATACGCAGTATTTT. It encodes CASTPSWGQSTDTQYF.

The chain employs TRBV29-1 and TRBJ2-1; weak D call: TRBD1 (5 bases). The CDR3 sequence is 15 residues long. The V and J ends lost 6 bases and 0 bases respectively, with 15 bases between them. Per the germline V gene, CDR1 is SQVTM and CDR2 is ANQGSEA. DNA for the CDR3: TGCAGCGTCCAGGGCGGAACAGACTCCTACAATGAGCAGTTCTTC. It translates to CSVQGGTDSYNEQFF.

This clonotype was found many times. The rearrangement links TRBV28 to TRBJ1-5, with a tentative D call TRBD1 (6 bases). Germline V lookup: CDR1 MDHEN, CDR2 SYDVKM. CDR3 size: 13 residues. V lost 3 bases and J 9 bases, leaving 12 bases between the germline ends. CDR3 region: CASSLGGRWPQHF. CDR3 coding DNA: TGTGCCAGCAGTTTGGGGGGGCGATGGCCCCAGCATTTT.

The V gene is TRBV24-1, the J gene TRBJ2-3; TRBD1 agrees at 7 bases. The CDR3 is 14 residues long. Trimming removed 6 bases from V and 5 bases from J; junction bases left unmatched: 7. Germline CDR1 reads KGHDR; CDR2 reads SFDVKD. The chain's CDR3 is CATSTGQPEDTQYF. CDR3 nucleotides: TGTGCCACCAGTACGGGACAGCCAGAAGATACGCAGTATTTT.

This clonotype was counted once. The chain combines TRBV7-9 with TRBJ1-2; D unclear. The CDR3 loop spans 14 amino acids. Deletions cut 1 base from V and 1 base from J, with 7 bases between. CDR1 and CDR2 from the germline V gene are SEHNR and FQNEAQ (reference sequence). The CDR3 coding sequence is TGTGCCAGCAGCTTAGGAGCCCTTAACTATGGCTACACCTTC. Its protein product is CASSLGALNYGYTF. Variable domain in full (rest from reference TRBV7-9 and TRBJ1-2): DTGVSQNPRHKITKRGQNVTFRCDPISEHNRLYWYRQTLGQGPEFLTYFQNEAQLEKSRLLSDRFSAERPKGSFSTLEIQRTEQGDSAMYLCASSLGALNYGYTFGSGTRLTVV.